The 27 T cell receptor beta chains in this list originate from one sample, sequenced in a study of T cells expressing NK-cell markers. TCRdb reprocessed the 5' RACE reads and stores each CDR3 protein as one record, lacking DNA. This repertoire comprises around 470,000 distinct CDR3 sequences; its ten largest clones make up about 1.5%. Sequencing was done on a sample of blood T cells: a sorted CD56 or NKG2C T cell subset, CD4+ or CD8+ T cells, or bulk PBMC T cells (not recorded which). These receptors came from a woman aged 50 to 60 in good health.

Here the CDR3 reads CSARDHILILAESYEQYF. V usage is TRBV20-1 and J usage is TRBJ2-7; TCRdb proposes TRBD2, but this gene call is untestable without DNA. CDR1 is DFQATT, CDR2 SNEGSKA, per germline (reference sequence). The CDR3 covers 18 residues.

The chain carries TRBV12-3 or TRBV12-4 and TRBJ2-3. The CDR3 consists of 13 residues. CDR3 protein: CASGLASTDTQYF.

This rearrangement joins TRBV3-1 to TRBJ2-3. CDR3 length equals 12 residues. CDR1 LGHDT and CDR2 YNNKEL come from the germline V gene (reference sequence). The CDR3 is CASSHGTDTQYF.

V and J are TRBV5-8 and TRBJ2-5; there is no DNA to check the TCRdb D call of TRBD2. The CDR3 runs 15 residues. CDR1 is SGHTS, CDR2 YDEGEE, per germline. The CDR3 protein is CASSFSRGGQETQYF.

The genes are TRBV6-1 and TRBJ2-5. The CDR3 spans 15 residues. CDR1 and CDR2 (germline): MNHNS, SASEGT. This CDR3 reads CASSDLGSNQETQYF.

The J gene is TRBJ1-4, the V gene TRBV2; TCRdb's D call, TRBD1, is unchecked because there is no DNA. Germline V gene sequence: CDR1 SNHLY, CDR2 FYNNEI. The CDR3 consists of 14 residues. The CDR3 reads CASTPDRGDEKLFF.

The CDR3 loop is CASSGQGLTEAFF. The chain combines TRBV6-2 or TRBV6-3 with TRBJ1-1; TCRdb's assignment of TRBD1 cannot be checked, as there is no DNA. The CDR3 contains 13 residues. Germline-derived CDR1 and CDR2 are MNHEY and SVGEGT.

The chain links TRBV7-8 to TRBJ2-6; the D call of TRBD1 rests on TCRdb alone, since no DNA is present to check it. CDR1 is SGHVS and CDR2 is FQNEAQ in the germline V gene. The CDR3 consists of 20 residues. This chain's CDR3 is CASSLGHLWAPSSGANVLTF.

J is TRBJ1-2 and V is TRBV5-1; TCRdb calls TRBD1, which cannot be checked without DNA. The CDR3 loop spans 15 amino acids. Germline CDR1 SGHRS, CDR2 YFSETQ. The CDR3 sequence is CASSLDGDRNLGYTF. Supplemented by reference TRBV5-1 and TRBJ1-2, the full variable domain reads KAGVTQTPRYLIKTRGQQVTLSCSPISGHRSVSWYQQTPGQGLQFLFEYFSETQRNKGNFPGRFSGRQFSNSRSEMNVSTLELGDSALYLCASSLDGDRNLGYTFGSGTRLTVV.

The chain couples TRBV7-7 to TRBJ2-2; TCRdb outputs TRBD1, but without DNA this stays unchecked. The CDR3 contains 16 residues. Looked up from germline, CDR1 is SSHAT and CDR2 is FNYEAQ (reference sequence). The CDR3 region is CASSSGSHVGTGELFF. The full variable domain, completed using reference TRBV7-7 and TRBJ2-2, is GAGVSQSPRYKVTKRGQDVTLRCDPISSHATLYWYQQALGQGPEFLTYFNYEAQPDKSGLPSDRFSAERPEGSISTLTIQRTEQRDSAMYRCASSSGSHVGTGELFFGEGSRLTVL.

The chain carries TRBV24-1 and TRBJ2-5; TCRdb returns TRBD2, unconfirmable since there is no DNA. Germline CDR1 and CDR2: KGHDR and SFDVKD. This CDR3 region has 11 residues. Here the CDR3 reads CATGTGETQYF.

CDR3: CASSYRSEAYGYTF. The V call is TRBV27, the J call TRBJ1-2. The CDR3 sequence is 14 residues long. Germline V gene lookup returns CDR1 MNHEY and CDR2 SMNVEV (reference sequence).

The J gene is TRBJ2-1, the V gene TRBV12-3 or TRBV12-4; lacking DNA, the TRBD1 call made by TCRdb goes unchecked. CDR3 length: 16 residues. The CDR3 protein is CASSLPGGQGYGEQFF.

The chain recombines TRBV6-2 or TRBV6-3 with TRBJ2-7; TCRdb reports TRBD2, a call that lacks DNA to check it against. There are 18 residues in the CDR3. Germline assignment: CDR1 MNHEY and CDR2 SVGEGT. CDR3 sequence reads: CASSYSYSRLADTYEQYF.

The V call is TRBV12-3 or TRBV12-4, the J call TRBJ2-1; the D call of TRBD2 rests on TCRdb alone, since no DNA is present to check it. The CDR3 is 14 residues long. The CDR3 is CASSRTTLYNEQFF.

The chain is built from TRBV20-1 and TRBJ2-1; TCRdb's assignment of TRBD2 cannot be checked, as there is no DNA. This CDR3 is 12 amino acids long. Germline loops: CDR1 DFQATT, CDR2 SNEGSKA (reference sequence). CDR3 loop: CSALAGNNEQFF.

J is TRBJ2-1 and V is TRBV7-6; TCRdb proposes TRBD2, but this gene call is untestable without DNA. The CDR3 sequence is 15 residues long. The germline V gene has CDR1 SGHVS and CDR2 FNYEAQ. CDR3 protein: CASSPSFGFQNEQFF.

V and J are TRBV24-1 and TRBJ1-5; lacking DNA, the TRBD1 call made by TCRdb goes unchecked. The CDR3 length is 13 residues. CDR1 is KGHDR and CDR2 is SFDVKD in the germline V gene. The CDR3 region is CAAGTGGGQPQHF.

V is TRBV7-8 and J is TRBJ1-2; there is no DNA to check the TCRdb D call of TRBD1. Per the germline V gene, CDR1 is SGHVS and CDR2 is FQNEAQ. This CDR3 has 16 amino acids. CDR3 amino acids: CASSLEAVRQGLGYTF.

CDR3 sequence: CASVAGGPHRGTDTQYF. The chain is built from TRBV2 and TRBJ2-3; no DNA is available, so the TRBD2 call from TCRdb remains unchecked. CDR3 size: 17 residues. From germline, CDR1 is SNHLY and CDR2 FYNNEI. The variable domain in full, with the rest retrieved from reference TRBV2 and TRBJ2-3, is EPEVTQTPSHQVTQMGQEVILRCVPISNHLYFYWYRQILGQKVEFLVSFYNNEISEKSEIFDDQFSVERPDGSNFTLKIRSTKLEDSAMYFCASVAGGPHRGTDTQYFGPGTRLTVL.

This sequence joins TRBV5-5 and TRBJ2-3; no DNA is available, so the TRBD1 call from TCRdb remains unchecked. CDR3 length equals 18 residues. The germline gives CDR1 SGHKS, CDR2 YYEKEE (reference sequence). The CDR3 loop reads CASSQIVNDRVSTDTQYF.

The chain uses TRBV7-8 and TRBJ1-4; the D call from TCRdb, TRBD1, cannot be confirmed without DNA. This CDR3 region has 14 residues. Germline assignment: CDR1 SGHVS and CDR2 FQNEAQ. CDR3 residues: CASSAGGLNEKLFF.

The CDR3: CASSLAGTGARIQYF. This chain connects TRBV5-4 to TRBJ2-4; TCRdb's D call of TRBD1 is untestable without DNA. Germline values: CDR1 SGHNT, CDR2 YYREEE (reference sequence). The CDR3 is 15 amino acids.

The chain uses TRBV12-3 or TRBV12-4 and TRBJ2-3. The CDR3 has 15 residues. The CDR3 loop is CASSFDPSRPDTQYF.

The J gene is TRBJ1-1, the V gene TRBV6-5; the TCRdb call, TRBD1, lacks DNA for checking. The V gene's germline CDR1 is MNHEY and CDR2 SVGAGI. There are 16 residues in the CDR3. The CDR3 loop is CASSYSQAGQNTEAFF.

The rearrangement joins TRBV6-5 to TRBJ2-1; TCRdb designates TRBD2, a call that cannot be tested without DNA. CDR1 and CDR2 from the germline V gene are MNHEY and SVGAGI. CDR3 length: 16 amino acids. CDR3: CASSYLIVSGSNEQFF.

The chain combines TRBV20-1 with TRBJ2-3. CDR3 length equals 14 residues. Germline V CDR1 and CDR2: DFQATT, SNEGSKA (reference sequence). CDR3 sequence: CSATLTTSTDTQYF.